These T cell receptor beta chains were read from a single sample in a study of cytomegalovirus exposure and HLA in healthy donors. TCRdb's table, derived via immunoSEQ multiplex PCR, lists solely in-frame clones and lacks some. Seen here are 250,000 to 350,000 clones, over 75% observed once, and the top ten hold roughly 1%. Sequencing was carried out using PBMCs. The receptors stem from a woman aged 18-29 years in good health and CMV-seronegative. The CDR3 runs from the conserved cysteine through the conserved F or W. D genes are given only for firm matches. Expanded clones get a size class; other rows say once, few or many, or leave the size out.

TRBJ2-3 | NA | TRBV5-6 | NA | TGTGCCAGCAGCTTGCGAGGGACAGATACGCAGTATTTT | CASSLRGTDTQYF
TRBJ1-1 | NA | TRBV4-3 | NA | TGCGCCAGCAGCCAAGTTACGTCGACAGGATCAATGAACACTGAAGCTTTCTTT | CASSQVTSTGSMNTEAFF
TRBJ2-7 | NA | TRBV27 | NA | TGTGCCAGCAGTTTATCGAACAGGGTTTACGAGCAGTACTTC | CASSLSNRVYEQYF
TRBJ2-7 | NA | TRBV10-3 | TRBD2 | TGTGCCATCAGGGAGCGGGAGAGCGCCTACGAGCAGTACTTC | CAIRERESAYEQYF
TRBJ1-2 | NA | TRBV19 | TRBD1 | TGTGCCAGTAGTATAACAGGGGGCGACTATGGCTACACCTTC | CASSITGGDYGYTF
TRBJ2-7 | NA | TRBV27 | TRBD1 | TGTGCCAGCAGGAGACCGGGACAGGGATCCTACGAGCAGTACTTC | CASRRPGQGSYEQYF
TRBJ2-1 | NA | TRBV7-9 | NA | TGTGCCAGCGGAGGGGTCGGCAATGAGCAGTTCTTC | CASGGVGNEQFF
TRBJ2-4 | NA | TRBV10-3 | TRBD2 | TGTGCCATCAGTGCTGCGGGAGGCCAAGGAAACATTCAGTACTTC | CAISAAGGQGNIQYF
TRBJ2-3 | NA | TRBV6-4 | TRBD2 | TGTGCCAGCAGCAACCAGCGGGACACAGATACGCAGTATTTT | CASSNQRDTDTQYF
TRBJ2-6 | NA | TRBV27 | NA | TGTGCCAGCAGTTTCTTCGACAGTGCCGAGGGGGCCAACGTCCTGACTTTC | CASSFFDSAEGANVLTF
TRBJ1-5 | NA | TRBV28 | NA | TGTGCCAGCACCGAGGGAAGCGGTGAGCAGCCCCAGCATTTT | CASTEGSGEQPQHF
TRBJ1-4 | NA | TRBV9 | NA | TGTGCCAGCAGCGCATTCCAGAGGTTACAGGGAAATGAAAAACTGTTTTTT | CASSAFQRLQGNEKLFF
TRBJ2-7 | NA | TRBV7-9 | NA | TGTGCCAGCAGCCGAAGCACCTACGAGCAGTACTTC | CASSRSTYEQYF
TRBJ2-5 | NA | TRBV18 | TRBD2 | TGTGCCAGCCACACCGGGGCTAGCGGGATAGAGACCCAGTACTTC | CASHTGASGIETQYF
TRBJ2-5 | NA | TRBV9 | NA | TGTGCCAGCAGCGTACGGTCTGGAGAGACCCAGTACTTC | CASSVRSGETQYF
TRBJ1-2 | NA | TRBV6-5 | NA | TGTGCCAGCAGTTACTCGGGGGGGCGAGATGGCTACACCTTC | CASSYSGGRDGYTF
TRBJ2-7 | NA | TRBV10-3 | TRBD1 | TGTGCCATCAGGAGGGAAGGGGACAGGGTGTACGAGCAGTACTTC | CAIRREGDRVYEQYF
TRBJ1-2 | NA | TRBV6-5 | NA | TGTGCCAGCCGGGGGGGTGGGCCGCGGTATGGCTACACCTTC | CASRGGGPRYGYTF
TRBJ2-7 | NA | TRBV15 | NA | TGTGCCACCAGCAGAGATCCCCACCGCGGCGAGCAGTACTTC | CATSRDPHRGEQYF
TRBJ2-1 | NA | TRBV7-6 | TRBD2 | TGTGCCAGCAGCTTGTCGGACGGGGGGTACAATGAGCAGTTCTTC | CASSLSDGGYNEQFF
TRBJ2-1 | NA | TRBV28 | TRBD2 | TGTGCCAGCAGCCCCAACCTGGCGGGACTAGCGAATGAGCAGTTCTTC | CASSPNLAGLANEQFF
TRBJ1-5 | NA | TRBV6-1 | NA | TGTGCCAGCATTCTCCAGGCAGTGGGTCAGCCCCAGCATTTT | CASILQAVGQPQHF
TRBJ1-5 | NA | TRBV28 | NA | TGTGCCAGCGAGTCCGGGCAGGGCGGCCAGCCCCAGCATTTT | CASESGQGGQPQHF
TRBJ1-1 | NA | TRBV10-1 | NA | TGCGCCAGCAGCGGAGACCTGAGGAAAGGAGCTTTCTTT | CASSGDLRKGAFF
TRBJ1-2 | NA | TRBV27 | TRBD1 | TGTGCCAGCAGTTCCACAGGGGGCCATGGCTACACCTTC | CASSSTGGHGYTF
TRBJ1-6 | NA | TRBV27 | NA | TGTGCCAGCAGTTCGGCAGGGGTTAGGAATTCACCCCTCCACTTT | CASSSAGVRNSPLHF
TRBJ2-7 | NA | TRBV6-5 | TRBD1 | TGTGCCAGCAGTTACTACGGACAGGGCTACGAGCAGTACTTC | CASSYYGQGYEQYF
TRBJ1-5 | NA | TRBV10-3 | TRBD1 | TGTGCCACTGGACAGGGGATAAATCAGCCCCAGCATTTT | CATGQGINQPQHF
TRBJ2-1 | NA | TRBV28 | NA | TGTGCCAGCAGTTTAGAAGCTGAGCAGTTCTTC | CASSLEAEQFF
TRBJ2-4 | NA | TRBV5-4 | TRBD1 | TGTGCCAGCAGCTGGGGGGACAGGGGCGAGTTAAACATTCAGTACTTC | CASSWGDRGELNIQYF
TRBJ2-1 | many | TRBV6-1 | NA | TGTGCCAGCAGTGAACTGGCAGGGGGGAACGATGAGCAGTTCTTC | CASSELAGGNDEQFF
TRBJ2-5 | NA | TRBV13 | NA | TGTGCCAGCAGCTTAGCCGAGATCGAGCAAGAGACCCAGTACTTC | CASSLAEIEQETQYF
TRBJ1-3 | NA | TRBV28 | NA | TGTGCCAGCAGTTTAACATGGGCCCAAGGAAACACCATATATTTT | CASSLTWAQGNTIYF
TRBJ1-1 | few | TRBV30 | NA | TGTGCCTGGAGTGTAAGGAGAAGTGAAGCTTTCTTT | CAWSVRRSEAFF
TRBJ1-1 | NA | TRBV27 | NA | TGTGCCAGCAGTTTACCGGGGGGCACTGAAGCTTTCTTT | CASSLPGGTEAFF
TRBJ2-7 | NA | TRBV2 | NA | TGTGCCAGCAGACGGGACACAACCTACGAGCAGTACTTC | CASRRDTTYEQYF
TRBJ2-1 | NA | TRBV5-1 | TRBD2 | TGCGCCAGCAGCCAGAGCGGGGCCAGACACAATGAGCAGTTCTTC | CASSQSGARHNEQFF
TRBJ1-1 | few | TRBV15 | NA | TGTGCCACCAGCAGAGATAGGGGTACGGTCACTGAAGCTTTCTTT | CATSRDRGTVTEAFF
TRBJ2-7 | few | TRBV21-1 | NA | TGTGCCAGCATCCCGACTAGCGGGAGCTCCTACGAGCAGTACTTC | CASIPTSGSSYEQYF
TRBJ2-1 | NA | TRBV7-2 | TRBD2 | TGTGCCAGCAGCTTAACGGGACTAGCGGGAGTAGGGTCCTACAATGAGCAGTTCTTC | CASSLTGLAGVGSYNEQFF
TRBJ2-7 | NA | TRBV6-1 | TRBD1 | TGTGCCAGCATAAGTCGGGACAGGGGTTACGAGCAGTACTTC | CASISRDRGYEQYF
TRBJ2-1 | NA | TRBV7-8 | NA | TGTGCCAGCAGCTTAGAAGGGGCCCGCTCCTACAATGAGCAGTTCTTC | CASSLEGARSYNEQFF
TRBJ2-2 | once | TRBV9 | TRBD2 | TGTGCCAGCAGCGGGGCTAGCGGCGAGTACACCGGGGAGCTGTTTTTT | CASSGASGEYTGELFF
TRBJ1-5 | NA | TRBV5-6 | NA | TGTGCCAGCAGCTTTCTCCGGGAGCTCAATCAGCCCCAGCATTTT | CASSFLRELNQPQHF
TRBJ2-7 | NA | TRBV6-1 | TRBD1 | TGTGCCAGCAGTCTCGGACAGGGTGCGTTCGACGAGCAGTACTTC | CASSLGQGAFDEQYF
TRBJ1-1 | NA | TRBV9 | NA | TGTGCCAGCAGCAAGCAACAGTCTTTCATGAACACTGAAGCTTTCTTT | CASSKQQSFMNTEAFF
TRBJ2-7 | once | TRBV2 | TRBD2 | TGTGCCAGCAGCCCCGGGACTAGCGGAATTCCCACTTACCCCTACGAGCAGTACTTC | CASSPGTSGIPTYPYEQYF
TRBJ2-5 | NA | TRBV9 | NA | TGTGCCAGCAACAGGAGGGAACAAGAGACCCAGTACTTC | CASNRREQETQYF
TRBJ2-7 | NA | TRBV5-4 | TRBD2 | TGTGCCAGCAGCCCGGGACTAGCGGGGGTCTCCTACGAGCAGTACTTC | CASSPGLAGVSYEQYF
TRBJ2-7 | once | TRBV6-5 | NA | TGTGCCAGCAGTTCGGCCAGGGCGTCCTACGAGCAGTACTTC | CASSSARASYEQYF
TRBJ1-3 | NA | TRBV18 | NA | TGTGCCAGCTCACCTCAACGGGACACCGGAAACACCATATATTTT | CASSPQRDTGNTIYF
TRBJ2-7 | NA | TRBV11-2 | NA | TGTGCCAGCAGCTTAGGGTTCGCAGGGCCGTTCCCCTACGAGCAGTACTTC | CASSLGFAGPFPYEQYF
TRBJ1-2 | NA | TRBV19 | NA | TGTGCCAGTAGTCGACACAATAACTATGGCTACACCTTC | CASSRHNNYGYTF
TRBJ2-1 | NA | TRBV6-6 | TRBD2 | TGTGCCAGCAGTTGGGGACTAGCGGGAGGAAATGAGCAGTTCTTC | CASSWGLAGGNEQFF
TRBJ2-7 | NA | TRBV27 | TRBD1 | TGTGCCAGCAGGGGACAGATTAGCTCCTACGAGCAGTACTTC | CASRGQISSYEQYF
TRBJ2-1 | NA | TRBV28 | NA | TGTGCCAGCAGTCCCCGGGGGGCCAATGAGCAGTTCTTC | CASSPRGANEQFF